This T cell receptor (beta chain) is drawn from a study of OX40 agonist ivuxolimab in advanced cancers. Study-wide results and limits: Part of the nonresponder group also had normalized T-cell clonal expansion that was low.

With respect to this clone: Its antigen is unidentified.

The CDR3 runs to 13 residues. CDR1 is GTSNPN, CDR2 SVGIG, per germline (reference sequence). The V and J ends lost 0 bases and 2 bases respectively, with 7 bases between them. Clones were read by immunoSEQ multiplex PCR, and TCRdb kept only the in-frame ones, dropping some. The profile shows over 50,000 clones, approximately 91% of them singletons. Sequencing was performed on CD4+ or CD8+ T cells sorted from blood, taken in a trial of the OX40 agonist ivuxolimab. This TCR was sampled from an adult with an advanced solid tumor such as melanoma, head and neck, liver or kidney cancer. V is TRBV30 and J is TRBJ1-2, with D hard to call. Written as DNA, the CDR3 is TGTGCCTGGAGTGTCATGGGCAACTATGGCTACACCTTC. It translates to CAWSVMGNYGYTF.